These 11 T cell receptor beta chains were all obtained from the same sample, sequenced in a study of T cells in Graves' hyperthyroidism and ophthalmopathy. Using RNA transcripts as the source, TCR beta CDR3 regions were amplified. TCR CDR3 underwent first-round RT-PCR with the HTBI primer set. TCRdb fed the multiplex PCR reads into MiXCR, producing one record per CDR3 protein. The sample holds 500,000 to 700,000 distinct CDR3 sequences; about a sixth are singletons and the top ten take 18%. Material: blood. The source is a woman in her late teens or twenties with Graves' hyperthyroidism.

This clonotype was seen many times. This chain uses TRBV11-2 with TRBJ2-1; D possibly uses TRBD1 or TRBD2 (6 bases each). V lost 1 base and J lost 3, with 16 bases in between. This CDR3 comprises 17 residues. Germline V CDR1 and CDR2: SGHAT, FQNNGV. The CDR3 DNA sequence: TGTGCCAGCAGCTTAGTTGGGGGCGGCGGGGACTACAATGAGCAGTTCTTC. Translating gives CASSLVGGGGDYNEQFF.

The chain is built from TRBV4-3 and TRBJ2-1; D ambiguous. Per germline, CDR1 LGHNA and CDR2 YSLEER. CDR3 size: 18 residues. Deletions cut 1 base from V and 0 bases from J, with 16 bases between. The chain's CDR3 is CASSQVEWVRSSYNEQFF. Here the CDR3 DNA reads TGCGCCAGCAGCCAAGTTGAGTGGGTTCGAAGCTCCTACAATGAGCAGTTCTTC.

For this clonotype: Possible read error: a much larger clone is one base away. The chain couples TRBV28 to TRBJ2-7, with 10 bases matching TRBD2. Trimming cost V 4 bases and J 7 bases; bases outside gene matches: 10. This CDR3 is built from 15 residues. Germline V lookup: CDR1 MDHEN, CDR2 SYDVKM. The CDR3 region is CASSYSTGLAREQYF. In DNA, the CDR3 is TGTGCCAGCAGTTACAGCACGGGACTAGCGCGGGAGCAGTACTTC. The variable domain in full, completed from reference TRBV28 and TRBJ2-7, reads DVKVTQSSRYLVKRTGEKVFLECVQDMDHENMFWYRQDPGLGLRLIYFSYDVKMKEKGDIPEGYSVSREKKERFSLILESASTNQTSMYLCASSYSTGLAREQYFGPGTRLTVT.

In its sample, this clonotype was seen many times. The chain has TRBV7-3 and TRBJ2-5; 9 bases agree with TRBD2. The length of the CDR3 is 15 residues. Germline CDR1 is SGHTA and CDR2 is FQGTGA. Unmatched junction bases numbered 10, after V lost 5 bases and J lost 6 bases. CDR3 coding DNA: TGTGCCAGCAGCCCCGTAGCGGGGGTGACTCAGACCCAGTACTTC. This encodes CASSPVAGVTQTQYF.

This clonotype was recorded at least ten times. This chain links TRBV7-2 with TRBJ2-4; TRBD1 matches at 9 bases. The length of the CDR3 is 13 residues. The ends lost 5 bases at V and 7 bases at J; junction bases unmatched: 3. Germline V gene lookup returns CDR1 SGHTA and CDR2 FQGNSA. The CDR3, as DNA: TGTGCCAGCAGCCCAGGACAGGGGAACATTCAGTACTTC. Amino acids: CASSPGQGNIQYF.

This clonotype was seen more than once but under ten times. This rearrangement joins TRBV30 to TRBJ1-1, with D maybe TRBD1 (5 bases). CDR1 and CDR2 (germline): GTSNPN, SVGIG (reference sequence). V lost 3 bases and J 10 bases, leaving 21 bases between the germline ends. The CDR3 loop spans 14 amino acids. CDR3 sequence: CAWRRPGLPRGAFF. For the CDR3, the DNA is TGTGCCTGGAGGAGACCGGGACTCCCAAGGGGAGCTTTCTTT.

The chain combines TRBV20-1 with TRBJ2-7, with 10 nucleotides matching TRBD2. The CDR3 has 15 residues. The germline CDR1 and CDR2 sequences are DFQATT and SNEGSKA (reference sequence). V was clipped by 3 bases and J by 2 bases; unmatched bases: 7. The CDR3 coding sequence is TGCAGTGCTAGTTTTAACAGCGGGGGGGCCTACGAGCAGTACTTC. This translates into CSASFNSGGAYEQYF.

This clonotype was recorded many times. The chain links TRBV6-1 to TRBJ2-7; 11 bases are shared with TRBD1. After removal of 6 bases from V and 6 bases from J, the junction contained 4 bases not matched to a gene. Per the germline V gene, CDR1 is MNHNS and CDR2 is SASEGT. This CDR3 region has 13 residues. Here the CDR3 reads CASRGQGGSEQYF. The CDR3, as DNA: TGTGCCAGCAGGGGACAGGGGGGATCCGAGCAGTACTTC.

This clonotype was recorded once. This probably arose from a read error, given a far larger clone one base away. The CDR3 loop is CASGLTRDEQYF. As DNA, the CDR3 is TGCGCCAGCGGCTTAACGAGGGACGAGCAGTACTTC. V and J are TRBV11-1 and TRBJ2-7; tentatively, D is TRBD2 (5 bases). Germline V gives CDR1 SGHAT, CDR2 FQDESV (reference sequence). The CDR3 is 12 amino acids.

This clonotype was counted ten times or more. V usage is TRBV7-2 and J usage is TRBJ1-2; D is possibly TRBD1 (5 bases). CDR3 length: 16 amino acids. V was shortened by 2 bases and J by 0 bases, with 13 bases between the two germline ends. The germline gives CDR1 SGHTA, CDR2 FQGNSA. CDR3 in DNA: TGTGCCAGCAGCTTACTTTCCGCGACAGCTAACTATGGCTACACCTTC. Its protein product is CASSLLSATANYGYTF.

The chain couples TRBV11-2 to TRBJ2-1; D could derive from TRBD1 or TRBD2 (5 bases each). Germline V gene data show CDR1 as SGHAT and CDR2 as FQNNGV. The V end was cut by 5 bases, the J end by 10 bases, with 24 bases between. This CDR3 contains 16 residues. This CDR3 reads CASSQSPGPLMGEQFF. CDR3 DNA: TGTGCCAGCAGCCAGTCCCCGGGACCTCTAATGGGGGAGCAGTTCTTC.